Listed here are 8 T cell receptor beta chains from one sample, sequenced in a study of T cell repertoires in cytomegalovirus infection. TCRdb re-called the reads through MiXCR, storing one row per CDR3 protein. The data contain about 490,000 distinct CDR3 sequences, roughly 10% of them singletons. The sequenced sample consisted of PBMCs. Source of these receptors: a human donor in good health (CMV status not recorded). Some clones in this sample may be carry-over from other donors' samples.

There are many counts of this clonotype. The chain employs TRBV7-9 and TRBJ1-1, with a possible D match to TRBD1 (5 bases). This CDR3 comprises 13 residues. Germline V gives CDR1 SEHNR, CDR2 FQNEAQ (reference sequence). Trimming took off 5 bases at V and 11 bases at J, with 18 bases between the two ends. CDR3 sequence reads: CASSRGGSEGAFF. CDR3 coding DNA: TGTGCCAGCAGCCGGGGGGGATCGGAGGGGGCTTTCTTT.

This clonotype was detected many times. The V gene is TRBV7-9, the J gene TRBJ2-5; the D is unclear. Per the germline V gene, CDR1 is SEHNR and CDR2 is FQNEAQ (reference sequence). The CDR3 extends over 14 amino acids. The V end was cut by 1 base, the J end by 4 bases, with 10 bases between. The CDR3 spells CASSLDPKGETQYF. CDR3 sequence (DNA): TGTGCCAGCAGCTTAGACCCGAAAGGAGAGACCCAGTACTTC.

This clonotype has just one count. The chain combines TRBV19 with TRBJ2-2; D might be TRBD2 (6 bases). The CDR3 is made up of 13 amino acids. Germline V gene sequence: CDR1 LNHDA, CDR2 SQIVND (reference sequence). V was cut by 10 bases and J by 6 bases, with 15 bases left in between. The CDR3 loop is CATPGRSPGELFF. For the CDR3, the DNA is TGTGCCACCCCCGGGAGAAGCCCCGGGGAGCTGTTTTTT.

This clonotype was found many times. The V gene is TRBV11-3, the J gene TRBJ2-1; 12 bases map to TRBD2. The germline V gene has CDR1 SGHNT and CDR2 YENEEA. The CDR3 extends over 16 amino acids. After removal of 1 base from V and 9 bases from J, the junction contained 7 bases not matched to a gene. CDR3 sequence (DNA): TGTGCCAGCAGCTTAGCGACTAGCGGGAGCTCGGGTGAGCAGTTCTTC. Amino acids: CASSLATSGSSGEQFF.

This clonotype has at least ten counts. The chain has TRBV7-6 and TRBJ2-1; 10 bases are shared with TRBD2. Germline V lookup: CDR1 SGHVS, CDR2 FNYEAQ. V was pared by 3 bases and J by 2 bases, with 4 bases of the junction left unmatched. CDR3 length: 16 amino acids. The CDR3 DNA is TGTGCCAGCAGCTTGTCGAGCGGGAGGGCCTACAATGAGCAGTTCTTC. Residues: CASSLSSGRAYNEQFF.

The chain couples TRBV3-1 to TRBJ1-1; possible D gene TRBD1, 5 bases. The V gene lost 1 base and the J gene lost 6 bases, with 12 bases spanning the gap. Germline assignment: CDR1 LGHDT and CDR2 YNNKEL (reference sequence). This CDR3 contains 14 residues. The CDR3 DNA sequence: TGTGCCAGCAGCCAAGGCGGGGCAATGGCTGAAGCTTTCTTT. Translated, it gives CASSQGGAMAEAFF.

This clonotype came up a few times. The chain is built from TRBV5-1 and TRBJ2-3; 9 bases are a match to TRBD2. CDR3 length: 16 amino acids. Germline V CDR1 and CDR2: SGHRS, YFSETQ. J was trimmed by 2 bases and V by 4 bases; bases with no gene match: 8. The CDR3 region is CASSPHRTSDTDTQYF. CDR3 DNA: TGCGCCAGCAGCCCTCACAGGACTAGCGACACAGATACGCAGTATTTT.

There are many counts of this clonotype. This chain's CDR3 is CASSLDPQGEYNEQFF. The CDR3 nucleotides are TGTGCCAGCAGCTTAGATCCCCAGGGAGAGTACAATGAGCAGTTCTTC. The chain combines TRBV11-2 with TRBJ2-1, with D perhaps TRBD1 or TRBD2 (5 bases each). This CDR3 is 16 amino acids long. The V gene's germline CDR1 is SGHAT and CDR2 FQNNGV. With 0 bases removed from V and 4 bases from J, the gap between germline ends came to 13 bases.